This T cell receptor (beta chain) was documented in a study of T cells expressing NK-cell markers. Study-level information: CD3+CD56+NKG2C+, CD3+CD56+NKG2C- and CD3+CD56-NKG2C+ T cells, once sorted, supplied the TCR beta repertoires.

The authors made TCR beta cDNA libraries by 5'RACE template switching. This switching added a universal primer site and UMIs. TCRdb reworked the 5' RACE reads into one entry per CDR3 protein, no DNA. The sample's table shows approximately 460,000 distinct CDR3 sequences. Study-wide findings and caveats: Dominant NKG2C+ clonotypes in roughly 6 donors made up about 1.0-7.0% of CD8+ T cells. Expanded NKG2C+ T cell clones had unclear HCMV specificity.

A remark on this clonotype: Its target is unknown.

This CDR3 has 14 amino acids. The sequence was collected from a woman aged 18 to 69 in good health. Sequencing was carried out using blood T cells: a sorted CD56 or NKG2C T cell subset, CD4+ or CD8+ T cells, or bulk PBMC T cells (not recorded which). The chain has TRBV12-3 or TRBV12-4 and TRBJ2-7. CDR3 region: CASIPTGSSYEQYF.